This T cell receptor (beta chain) is from a study of blood T cell repertoires in COVID-19. Study at large: Samples came from the United States, Italy and Spain, spanning acute and convalescent COVID-19. PBMCs, B-cell-depleted T cells, or T cells were the source of the cDNA or gDNA that made up the material.

Methods used by the authors: By means of reference gene primer amplification, nucleated cell counts were estimated. The method was immunoSEQ multiplex PCR; TCRdb's version includes in-frame clones alone and lacks a portion of them. The V and J calls and clone size come from that table; D and trimming were worked out from the DNA. The data contain tens of thousands of clones, 86% of them seen just once; the ten biggest clones take up 15% to 20%. This clone was seen only a few times. V lost 8 bases and J lost 5; bases outside the gene matches: 20. This CDR3 region has 18 residues. The receptor was derived from a woman of 80 years or more with acute or convalescent COVID-19. V usage is TRBV23-1 and J usage is TRBJ2-1; 8 bases are shared with TRBD1. TRBV23-1 is designated an ORF whose function remains uncertain. The material sequenced was peripheral blood. The CDR3 spells CASGDRDRGYCKDNEQFF. The CDR3 nucleotides are TGCGCCAGCGGGGACCGAGACAGGGGTTACTGTAAGGACAATGAGCAGTTCTTC.